The sequence of this TCR beta chain was determined in a study of neoadjuvant anti-PD-1 for oral cavity cancer. Study findings and constraints: TCR analyses covered only a few patients per response group.

As for time point: after neoadjuvant nivolumab, at surgical resection. The CDR3 totals 15 residues. Germline V gene data show CDR1 as SGDLS and CDR2 as YYNGEE. The ends lost 0 bases at V and 6 bases at J; junction bases unmatched: 6. Assay: immunoSEQ multiplex PCR; the TCRdb copy retains only in-frame clones and omits some. The sample carries over 60,000 clones, around 85% recorded once. Notes on this clone: Its antigen remains unknown.

The V and J genes are TRBV9 and TRBJ2-7, with 10 positions matching TRBD1. This sample comprised PBMCs, obtained after nivolumab (anti-PD-1) treatment. This receptor was taken from a person between 40 and 85 years old with oral cavity squamous cell carcinoma. CDR3 protein: CASSVGGTGATEQYF. The CDR3 nucleotides read TGTGCCAGCAGCGTAGGGGGGACAGGGGCGACCGAGCAGTACTTC.